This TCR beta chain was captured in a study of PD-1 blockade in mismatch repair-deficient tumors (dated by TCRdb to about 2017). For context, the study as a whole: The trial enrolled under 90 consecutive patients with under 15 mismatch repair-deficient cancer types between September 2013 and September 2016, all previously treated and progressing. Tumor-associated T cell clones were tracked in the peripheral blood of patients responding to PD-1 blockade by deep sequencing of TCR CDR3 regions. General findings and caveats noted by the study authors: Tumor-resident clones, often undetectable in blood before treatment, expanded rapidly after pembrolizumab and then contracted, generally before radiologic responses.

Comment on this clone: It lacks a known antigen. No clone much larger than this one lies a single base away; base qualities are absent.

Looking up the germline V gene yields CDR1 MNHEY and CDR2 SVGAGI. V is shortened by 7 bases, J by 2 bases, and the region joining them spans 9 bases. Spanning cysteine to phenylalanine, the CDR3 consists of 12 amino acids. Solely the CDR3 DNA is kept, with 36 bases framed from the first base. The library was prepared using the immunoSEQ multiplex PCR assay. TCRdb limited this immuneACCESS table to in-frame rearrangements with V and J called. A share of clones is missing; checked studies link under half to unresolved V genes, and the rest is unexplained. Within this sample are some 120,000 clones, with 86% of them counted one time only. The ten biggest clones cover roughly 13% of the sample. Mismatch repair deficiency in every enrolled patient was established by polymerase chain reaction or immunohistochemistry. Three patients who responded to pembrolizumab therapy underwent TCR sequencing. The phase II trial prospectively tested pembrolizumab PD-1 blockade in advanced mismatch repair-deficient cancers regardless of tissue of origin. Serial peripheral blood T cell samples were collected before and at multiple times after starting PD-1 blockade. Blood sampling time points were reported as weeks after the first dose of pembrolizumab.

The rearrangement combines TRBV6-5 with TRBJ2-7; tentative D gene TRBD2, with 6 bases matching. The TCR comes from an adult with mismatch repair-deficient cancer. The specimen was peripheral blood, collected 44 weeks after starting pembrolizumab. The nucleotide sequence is TGTGCCAGCAATGGGGGGACCTACGAGCAGTACTTC. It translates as CASNGGTYEQYF.